The entry below describes one TCR beta chain. The specificity of this receptor is unknown. There are no base qualities to consult, and no much larger clone falls within one base. The sample originates from a study of T-cell memory formation after mild COVID-19 (dated by TCRdb to about 2021). Looking at the study overall: Most TCR sequence clusters were specific to one of the two donors. T-cell clones expanding and contracting after mild COVID-19 in two donors were tracked by longitudinal TCRalpha and TCRbeta repertoire sequencing. Two young, previously healthy adult volunteers made up the cohort, one male and one female. The study at large found these results: Contracting CD4+ clones appeared mostly in the CM and EM memory subsets, whereas CD8+ clones were enriched in EMRA. Some responding clones were detected in pre-infection memory, which suggested that pre-existing cross-reactive memory T cells had joined the SARS-CoV-2 response. Only a couple of mild cases were covered in the study, and larger cohorts including severe cases with pre-infection samples were considered necessary. Clones contracting from day 15 to 85 had balanced CD4/CD8 phenotypes, while a second wave expanding from day 15 to 37 was biased towards CD4+. Whether the second-wave clones peaking on day 37 were SARS-CoV-2 specific was not confirmed.

The germline V gene (reference sequence) specifies LNHNV as CDR1 and YYDKDF as CDR2. V was cut back by 5 bases and J by 5 bases, leaving a gap of 13 bases between them. The CDR3 covers 13 residues, taking in both the cysteine and the phenylalanine. Here the CDR3 DNA is all that survives: 39 bases in frame from base 1. PBMCs were isolated by Ficoll-Paque density gradient centrifugation. The data were produced on an Illumina NovaSeq 6000. TCRalpha and TCRbeta cDNA libraries were constructed by 5'RACE with constant-segment primers, with sample barcodes and unique molecular identifiers being introduced. Trizol reagent was used to extract RNA from every sample. The libraries were amplified in two PCR steps, and the second step added a second sample barcode and Illumina TruSeq adapters. The libraries were sequenced on an Illumina NovaSeq using 2 x 150 bp paired-end reads. The original methods were these. The reads were demultiplexed and collapsed into UMI-guided consensus sequences using migec v1.2.7. Using mixcr v2.1.11, UMI consensuses were aligned to TRA and TRB V and J templates and then assembled into clonotypes. Expanded or contracted clonotypes were those called significant by both edgeR and NoisET, with noise models trained on biological replicates. For edgeR calls, the cutoffs were a false discovery rate-adjusted p below 0.01 and a log2 fold-change threshold of 1. As an exploratory analysis of dynamics, PCA with hierarchical clustering was applied to max-normalized trajectories of the 1000 most abundant clonotypes. Separately sequenced CD4+ and CD8+ repertoires were used to assign the CD4 or CD8 phenotype of responding clones. In TCRdb, the public reads were trimmed at Q25 with fastp and aligned with MiXCR, with productive beta chains retained. Entries are consolidated by CDR3 protein sequence, retaining the most common genes and DNA. TCRdb, rather than the study authors, made the V and J calls. The sample contains some 490,000 distinct CDR3 sequences, roughly 18% of them found a single time. The ten largest clones take up approximately 13% of the sample.

Sequencing used PBMCs or a T cell subset sorted from them (not recorded which). The sequence was collected from an adult woman who had mild COVID-19 (a few samples of this study predate the infection). The sample titles of this study are shuffled in the database, so cell type and time point are left out; the donor was told from shared clones. Here the chain combines TRBV15 and TRBJ2-7; a tentative D match to TRBD2 spans 6 bases. The CDR3 sequence is CATSRREVHEQYF. The DNA is TGTGCCACCAGCCGCAGGGAGGTCCACGAGCAGTACTTC.